This TCR beta chain was identified in a study of regulatory T cells in long-lasting Graves disease. This clonotype has ten or more counts. Time point described: newly diagnosed GD, antithyroid drugs for less than 3 months. RNA isolated from PBMCs was used to make the TCR library. Through Arm-PCR of CDR3 regions and iRepertoire HTBI primers, TCR beta libraries were built. Using its own MiXCR run on the multiplex PCR reads, TCRdb lists one record per CDR3 protein. The sample holds approximately 400,000 distinct CDR3 sequences, 15% seen once. Germline-derived CDR1 and CDR2 are MNHEY and SVGEGT. The CDR3 is 16 residues long. V was cut by 5 bases and J by 3 bases, with 20 bases left in between. This same sample was also part of a study on T cells in Graves' hyperthyroidism and ophthalmopathy.

The sample in question was peripheral blood mononuclear cells (PBMCs), obtained at new diagnosis, from a patient treated with antithyroid drugs. The chain uses TRBV6-2 or TRBV6-3 and TRBJ2-7, with D unclear. This clonotype was sampled from a woman aged 40 to 50 with Graves disease. The CDR3 nucleotides are TGTGCCAGCAGTCGCATGGTGGCAATCGACAACTACGAGCAGTACTTC. Encoded protein: CASSRMVAIDNYEQYF.